The next 23 T cell receptor beta chains were all read from a single sample in a study of blood T cells in healthy people across ages. It was with a sample-barcoded 5' primer and a J-beta primer mix that a second PCR of roughly 6 to 12 cycles was run. TCRdb called the 5' RACE reads again in MiXCR, with one record for every CDR3 protein. The sample lists approximately 1.5 million distinct CDR3 sequences, about 31% occurring once. Sequences were obtained from blood. These receptors came from a woman under 40 in good health.

This clonotype was counted between two and nine times. The rearrangement links TRBV4-1 to TRBJ1-1; D unresolved. V lost 1 base to trimming and J lost 6 bases, with 6 bases between them. Germline CDR1 is MGHRA and CDR2 is YSYEKL. The CDR3 spans 12 residues. The CDR3 nucleotides are TGCGCCAGCAGCCAAGTGGGGTCTGAAGCTTTCTTT. The encoded protein is CASSQVGSEAFF.

The sample holds many counts of this clonotype. This chain connects TRBV20-1 to TRBJ2-1; the D is unclear. Per germline, CDR1 DFQATT and CDR2 SNEGSKA (reference sequence). This CDR3 is built from 13 residues. Trimming took off 3 bases at V and 5 bases at J, with 11 bases between the two ends. This chain's CDR3 is CSASGPLNNEQFF. The CDR3 coding sequence is TGCAGTGCTAGCGGCCCTCTCAACAATGAGCAGTTCTTC.

Only a few counts were recorded for this clonotype. In DNA form, the CDR3 reads TGTGCCAGCAGTTACTCACCCCTTGGTCAGGGAGATGGCTACACCTTC. Protein: CASSYSPLGQGDGYTF. The rearrangement joins TRBV6-5 to TRBJ1-2; possibly TRBD1 for D (5 bases). The germline gives CDR1 MNHEY, CDR2 SVGAGI. V was pared by 0 bases and J by 6 bases, with 17 bases between. The CDR3 sequence is 16 residues long.

This clonotype was detected only a few times. The chain employs TRBV13 and TRBJ2-7; TRBD2 aligns across 8 bases. The trim removed 4 bases at V and 2 bases at J, leaving 7 bases unmatched. Germline-derived CDR1 and CDR2 are PRHDT and FYEKMQ (reference sequence). The CDR3 totals 15 residues. The CDR3 nucleotides read TGTGCCAGCAGCTCCCGGACTAGCCTAACCTACGAGCAGTACTTC. Translated: CASSSRTSLTYEQYF.

This chain links TRBV2 with TRBJ2-7; perhaps D is TRBD1 or TRBD2 (5 bases each). Germline V lookup: CDR1 SNHLY, CDR2 FYNNEI. The length of the CDR3 is 13 residues. V lost 2 bases and J lost 9, with 14 bases in between. The CDR3 bases are TGTGCCAGCAGTGAACAGAGCGGTGGGGGGCAGTACTTC. Its protein product is CASSEQSGGGQYF.

V usage is TRBV27 and J usage is TRBJ1-1; D possibly corresponds to TRBD1 (5 bases). The CDR3 is 12 amino acids. Between the trimmed V and J ends, which lost 5 bases and 7 bases, there was a span of 11 bases. Germline V gene lookup returns CDR1 MNHEY and CDR2 SMNVEV (reference sequence). CDR3 residues: CASSTGTREAFF. CDR3 DNA sequence: TGTGCCAGCAGTACCGGGACGCGTGAAGCTTTCTTT.

This clonotype came up a few times. V is TRBV20-1 and J is TRBJ1-2; possible D gene TRBD1, 5 bases. CDR3 length: 15 residues. Germline-derived CDR1 and CDR2 are DFQATT and SNEGSKA (reference sequence). Trimming took 0 bases from V and 6 from J, leaving 17 bases between them. This CDR3 is CSARDRAGGNHGYTF. For the CDR3, the DNA is TGCAGTGCTAGAGATCGGGCGGGGGGTAATCATGGCTACACCTTC.

This rearrangement joins TRBV7-9 to TRBJ2-1; no reliable D call. Germline CDR1 reads SEHNR; CDR2 reads FQNEAQ (reference sequence). The CDR3 totals 13 residues. The V and J ends lost 1 base and 7 bases respectively, with 8 bases between them. The CDR3 sequence: CASSLDAWNEQFF. The CDR3 coding sequence is TGTGCCAGCAGCTTAGATGCCTGGAATGAGCAGTTCTTC. Variable domain in full (rest from reference TRBV7-9 and TRBJ2-1): DTGVSQNPRHKITKRGQNVTFRCDPISEHNRLYWYRQTLGQGPEFLTYFQNEAQLEKSRLLSDRFSAERPKGSFSTLEIQRTEQGDSAMYLCASSLDAWNEQFFGPGTRLTVL.

The chain has TRBV28 and TRBJ2-7; possibly TRBD1 for D (5 bases). This CDR3 contains 15 residues. Trimming left V 5 bases short and J 0 bases short, with 14 bases between. Germline V gives CDR1 MDHEN, CDR2 SYDVKM. The CDR3 loop reads CASSTWTRSSYEQYF. The DNA for the CDR3 is TGTGCCAGCAGTACCTGGACAAGGAGCTCCTACGAGCAGTACTTC.

In DNA form, the CDR3 reads TGTGCCAGCAGCGTAGGCTCGGGACAGGCCTCCTACGAGCAGTACTTC. The encoded protein is CASSVGSGQASYEQYF. V and J are TRBV9 and TRBJ2-7; 8 bases are shared with TRBD1. Germline CDR1 is SGDLS and CDR2 is YYNGEE. The CDR3 runs 16 residues. V was pared by 0 bases and J by 0 bases, with 5 bases of the junction left unmatched.

The genes are TRBV15 and TRBJ2-3; a possible D gene is TRBD1 (5 bases). Trimming removed 5 bases at V and 0 bases at J, with 9 bases between. Germline V lookup: CDR1 LNHNV, CDR2 YYDKDF (reference sequence). CDR3 length: 14 amino acids. The chain's CDR3 is CATSLGQSTDTQYF. CDR3 in DNA: TGTGCCACCAGCTTGGGGCAGAGCACAGATACGCAGTATTTT.

The genes are TRBV20-1 and TRBJ2-7, with 8 positions matching TRBD2. CDR1 is DFQATT and CDR2 is SNEGSKA in the germline V gene (reference sequence). The CDR3 contains 15 residues. The junction had 13 bases not matched to a gene; V was cut back by 5 bases and J by 4 bases. The CDR3 sequence is CSAFSGNKNKYEQYF. CDR3 DNA: TGCAGTGCTTTTAGCGGGAACAAGAATAAATACGAGCAGTACTTC.

The sample holds many counts of this clonotype. The rearrangement links TRBV20-1 to TRBJ2-7; 14 bases align to TRBD2. The CDR3 runs 15 residues. V dropped 5 bases and J dropped 4; count of bases not matched to a gene: 7. In germline, CDR1 is DFQATT, CDR2 SNEGSKA (reference sequence). The CDR3 loop reads CSAATGTSGRYEQYF. The CDR3, as DNA: TGCAGTGCTGCTACCGGGACTAGCGGGAGATACGAGCAGTACTTC.

This clonotype was seen ten or more times. The chain recombines TRBV3-1 with TRBJ1-1, with D maybe TRBD1 (6 bases). The V gene's germline CDR1 is LGHDT and CDR2 YNNKEL (reference sequence). The CDR3 is made up of 13 amino acids. Trimming removed 3 bases at V and 7 bases at J, with 12 bases between. The CDR3 loop reads CASSQGEGGEAFF. The CDR3 DNA is TGTGCCAGCAGCCAGGGCGAAGGGGGTGAAGCTTTCTTT.

V is TRBV20-1 and J is TRBJ1-2, with TRBD1 as a possible D gene (6 bases). This CDR3 is 10 amino acids long. V lost 6 bases and J lost 6, with 8 bases in between. Germline V gene data show CDR1 as DFQATT and CDR2 as SNEGSKA (reference sequence). The CDR3 spells CSAGQNGYTF. The CDR3 nucleotides read TGCAGTGCAGGACAGAATGGCTACACCTTC.

Only a few counts were recorded for this clonotype. V is TRBV20-1 and J is TRBJ2-7; the match to TRBD2 covers 9 bases. V lost 0 bases and J lost 2; bases outside the gene matches: 17. Germline CDR1 DFQATT, CDR2 SNEGSKA (reference sequence). This CDR3 comprises 19 residues. CDR3 nucleotides: TGCAGTGCTAGAGATGGAGTAGGGACTAGCCAACTCGATCCCTACGAGCAGTACTTC. Its protein product is CSARDGVGTSQLDPYEQYF.

This clonotype was seen a handful of times. CDR3 loop: CASSQQTSLNTEAFF. The CDR3 nucleotides read TGCGCCAGCAGCCAACAGACCAGTTTGAACACTGAAGCTTTCTTT. This chain joins TRBV4-1 and TRBJ1-1; no clear D gene. The CDR3 runs 15 residues. Looked up from germline, CDR1 is MGHRA and CDR2 is YSYEKL. Between the trimmed V and J ends, which lost 2 bases and 0 bases, there was a span of 10 bases.

This CDR3 reads CSGWGQYGETQYF. The CDR3 nucleotides are TGCAGCGGTTGGGGACAGTATGGTGAGACCCAGTACTTC. The chain recombines TRBV29-1 with TRBJ2-5; 7 bases are a match to TRBD1. Germline V gives CDR1 SQVTM, CDR2 ANQGSEA. The CDR3 is made up of 13 amino acids. Trimming cost V 7 bases and J 5 bases; bases outside gene matches: 10.

The chain links TRBV20-1 to TRBJ1-6; D is uncertain. Trimming pared 6 bases from V and 14 bases from J, leaving 11 bases between. Germline CDR1 is DFQATT and CDR2 is SNEGSKA (reference sequence). The CDR3 loop spans 10 amino acids. Here the CDR3 reads CSALGSALHF. For the CDR3, the DNA is TGCAGTGCGTTGGGTTCGGCCCTCCACTTT.

This rearrangement joins TRBV7-9 to TRBJ2-1, with 10 bases identical to TRBD2. Germline V gene lookup returns CDR1 SEHNR and CDR2 FQNEAQ (reference sequence). Germline trimming cut 5 bases from V and 8 bases from J; bases unmatched to any gene: 15. The CDR3 is 17 residues long. The CDR3 coding sequence is TGTGCCAGCAGCCCATGGACTAGCGGACTTAGGGGCGATGAGCAGTTCTTC. The encoded protein is CASSPWTSGLRGDEQFF.

This clonotype was seen more than once but under ten times. The chain links TRBV9 to TRBJ1-1, with D possibly TRBD1 on 6 matching bases. From germline, CDR1 is SGDLS and CDR2 YYNGEE. The CDR3 is 14 amino acids. Trimming removed 3 bases at V and 1 base at J, with 10 bases between. CDR3 coding DNA: TGTGCCAGCAGCGGGTCGGACAGGAACACTGAAGCTTTCTTT. It translates to CASSGSDRNTEAFF.

V usage is TRBV20-1 and J usage is TRBJ2-3, with unresolved D. Trimming removed 0 bases at V and 5 bases at J, with 12 bases between. Germline V CDR1 and CDR2: DFQATT, SNEGSKA (reference sequence). CDR3 size: 14 residues. CDR3 in DNA: TGCAGTGCTAGAGATCCCCTACTGGTAGATACGCAGTATTTT. This sequence encodes CSARDPLLVDTQYF.

The V and J genes are TRBV20-1 and TRBJ2-7; TRBD2 is a possible D gene (5 bases). The CDR3 spans 14 residues. The V and J ends lost 6 bases and 0 bases respectively, with 15 bases between them. In germline, CDR1 is DFQATT, CDR2 SNEGSKA (reference sequence). The CDR3 nucleotides read TGCAGTGCAGGTGGCGGGTCCAGCTCCTACGAGCAGTACTTC. Its translation is CSAGGGSSSYEQYF.